What follows are 10 T cell receptor beta chains derived from one specimen sequenced in a study of CDR3 diversity in severe acne. One entry per CDR3 protein, called by TCRdb with MiXCR from the PCR reads. Among some 90,000 distinct CDR3 sequences listed, about 52% were seen once. The sample was blood. The origin of the receptors is a male donor in good health, serving as a control.

CDR3 DNA: TGTGCCAGCAGCTACGGGGGCCACTGGCAGTACTTC. This codes for CASSYGGHWQYF. The V call is TRBV13, the J call TRBJ2-7; either TRBD1 or TRBD2 may supply D (6 bases each). The CDR3 runs 12 residues. V dropped 4 bases and J dropped 9 bases, with 13 bases sitting between them. In germline, CDR1 is PRHDT, CDR2 FYEKMQ (reference sequence).

The chain combines TRBV25-1 with TRBJ1-4; tentatively, D is TRBD1 (6 bases). The CDR3 length is 14 residues. Germline CDR1 is MGHDK and CDR2 is SYGVNS. V lost 3 bases, J lost 8 bases, and 13 bases lay in between. The CDR3 protein is CASSEAGATEKLFF. CDR3 in DNA: TGTGCCAGCAGTGAGGCAGGGGCCACAGAAAAACTGTTTTTT.

This clonotype was counted at least ten times. The V and J genes are TRBV6-5 and TRBJ1-3, with D possibly TRBD1 on 5 matching bases. V was trimmed by 7 bases and J by 0 bases, leaving 25 bases between them. The CDR3 covers 19 residues. Germline CDR1 is MNHEY and CDR2 is SVGAGI. CDR3 residues: CASIVFSKRGTHSGNTIYF. CDR3 nucleotides: TGTGCCAGCATTGTGTTTTCGAAGAGGGGCACCCACTCTGGAAACACCATATATTTT.

V is TRBV6-5 and J is TRBJ2-7; 12 positions agree with TRBD1. Per germline, CDR1 MNHEY and CDR2 SVGAGI. The trim removed 5 bases at V and 3 bases at J, leaving 14 bases unmatched. The CDR3 loop spans 18 amino acids. The CDR3 bases are TGTGCCAGCAGTGGTGGTTGGGACAGGGGGCTGGTTATCTACGAGCAGTACTTC. This sequence encodes CASSGGWDRGLVIYEQYF.

J is TRBJ2-7 and V is TRBV2; TRBD2 is a possible D gene (5 bases). Germline CDR1 is SNHLY and CDR2 is FYNNEI. The CDR3 contains 13 residues. Deletions cut 1 base from V and 5 bases from J, with 9 bases between. CDR3 sequence reads: CASSEGGPNEQYF. CDR3 coding DNA: TGTGCCAGCAGTGAAGGAGGGCCCAACGAGCAGTACTTC.

The table lists this clonotype with many counts. The genes are TRBV7-9 and TRBJ2-3; tentatively, D is TRBD2 (6 bases). The CDR3 totals 16 residues. Trimming stripped 5 bases from V and 3 bases from J, with 18 bases between. Germline V gene data show CDR1 as SEHNR and CDR2 as FQNEAQ (reference sequence). CDR3 coding DNA: TGTGCCAGCAGCACAAGCACTAGCTGGGGAACAGATACGCAGTATTTT. As protein: CASSTSTSWGTDTQYF.

This clonotype has at least ten counts. The chain links TRBV28 to TRBJ2-7; D tentatively fits TRBD1 or TRBD2 (5 bases each). The CDR3 length is 13 residues. Trimming cost V 4 bases and J 6 bases, with 13 bases left between them. CDR1 and CDR2 (germline): MDHEN, SYDVKM. In DNA form, the CDR3 reads TGTGCCAGCAGTTGGGGACCATTGGGCGAGCAGTACTTC. This gives the protein CASSWGPLGEQYF.

A note on this clonotype: A junction boundary mismatches the germline segment, possibly from a read error. The chain joins TRBV7-2 to TRBJ1-1, with TRBD1 matching over 8 bases. The length of the CDR3 is 14 residues. Germline values: CDR1 SGHTA, CDR2 FQGNSA. Here the CDR3 reads CASSIIRGRTEASF. The CDR3, as DNA: TGTGCCAGCAGCATCATCAGGGGGCGTACTGAAGCTTCCTTT.

The table lists this clonotype with many counts. This rearrangement joins TRBV10-3 to TRBJ2-5; the D gene could be TRBD1 or TRBD2 (5 bases each). The germline V and J ends were trimmed by 4 bases and 3 bases, with 12 bases remaining between them. The CDR3 totals 14 residues. CDR1 is ENHRY, CDR2 SYGVKD, per germline. CDR3 in DNA: TGTGCCATCAGTGGGACCGGGACCGAAGAGACCCAGTACTTC. Protein: CAISGTGTEETQYF.

The chain carries TRBV15 and TRBJ2-7, with D perhaps being TRBD1 or TRBD2 (5 bases each). CDR3 size: 15 residues. V shed 3 bases and J shed 7 bases, with 19 bases lying between them. Per germline, CDR1 LNHNV and CDR2 YYDKDF (reference sequence). The CDR3 DNA is TGTGCCACCAGCAGGGTCGGGACCCTCGCACGTGAGCAGTACTTC. This gives the protein CATSRVGTLAREQYF. The complete variable domain, with remaining parts taken from reference TRBV15 and TRBJ2-7, reads DAMVIQNPRYQVTQFGKPVTLSCSQTLNHNVMYWYQQKSSQAPKLLFHYYDKDFNNEADTPDNFQSRRPNTSFCFLDIRSPGLGDTAMYLCATSRVGTLAREQYFGPGTRLTVT.